This entry concerns a single TCR beta chain. The source of the sample is a study of cytomegalovirus exposure and HLA in healthy donors. Primers: 60 Vbeta forward and 13 Jbeta reverse. Repertoires were generated with immunoSEQ multiplex PCR, while TCRdb's copy carries only in-frame clones and drops some. The sample shows some 110,000 clones, 55% to 65% of them seen only once. The CDR3 totals 16 residues. CDR1 and CDR2 (germline): MNHNS, SASEGT. The V end was cut by 2 bases, the J end by 1 base, with 12 bases between. The origin of this receptor is a woman in her thirties or forties in good health and CMV-seropositive. The genes are TRBV6-1 and TRBJ1-5; weak D call: TRBD1 (6 bases). Source material: PBMCs. The CDR3 region is CASSEYGQLSNQPQHF. In DNA, the CDR3 is TGTGCCAGCAGTGAATACGGACAGTTGAGCAATCAGCCCCAGCATTTT.